The T cell receptor beta chain under discussion was sequenced for a study of STAT3 mutations in large granular lymphocyte leukemia. CDR1 and CDR2 from the germline V gene are SSHAT and FNYEAQ (reference sequence). The CDR3 sequence is 13 residues long. Produced via immunoSEQ multiplex PCR; TCRdb's table is partial and in-frame only. The table records under 10,000 clones, roughly 88% of them present only once. Regarding the study as a whole: Every T-LGLL patient had at least one immunodominant TCRbeta clonotype.

In regard to this clone: Its target is unknown. An end of the junction differs from the germline gene, which may be a read error.

The TCR sequence derives from an elderly man with T-cell large granular lymphocyte leukemia. Some clones in this sample may be carry-over from other donors' samples. Sequencing input: peripheral blood mononuclear cells. The chain links TRBV7-7 to TRBJ1-6; no clear D. The CDR3 protein is CASSRNDLTPLHF. The CDR3 DNA is TGTGCTAGCAGCCGAAACGATCTCACACCCCTCCACTTT.